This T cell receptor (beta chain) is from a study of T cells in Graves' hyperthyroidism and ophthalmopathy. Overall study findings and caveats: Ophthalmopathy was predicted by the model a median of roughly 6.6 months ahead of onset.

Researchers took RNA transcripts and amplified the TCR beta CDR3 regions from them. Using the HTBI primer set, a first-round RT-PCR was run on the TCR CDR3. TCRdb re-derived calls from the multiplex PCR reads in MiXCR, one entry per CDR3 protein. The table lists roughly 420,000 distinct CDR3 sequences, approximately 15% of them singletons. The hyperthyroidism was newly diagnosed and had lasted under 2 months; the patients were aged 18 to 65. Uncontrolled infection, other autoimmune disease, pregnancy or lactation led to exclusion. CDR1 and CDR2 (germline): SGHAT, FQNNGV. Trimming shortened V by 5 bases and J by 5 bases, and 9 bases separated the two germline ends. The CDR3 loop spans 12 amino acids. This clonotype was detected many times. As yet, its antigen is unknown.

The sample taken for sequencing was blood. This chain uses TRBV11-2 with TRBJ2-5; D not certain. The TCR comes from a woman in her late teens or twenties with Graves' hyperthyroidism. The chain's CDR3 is CASSETGETQYF. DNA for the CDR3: TGTGCCAGCAGCGAAACTGGGGAGACCCAGTACTTC.